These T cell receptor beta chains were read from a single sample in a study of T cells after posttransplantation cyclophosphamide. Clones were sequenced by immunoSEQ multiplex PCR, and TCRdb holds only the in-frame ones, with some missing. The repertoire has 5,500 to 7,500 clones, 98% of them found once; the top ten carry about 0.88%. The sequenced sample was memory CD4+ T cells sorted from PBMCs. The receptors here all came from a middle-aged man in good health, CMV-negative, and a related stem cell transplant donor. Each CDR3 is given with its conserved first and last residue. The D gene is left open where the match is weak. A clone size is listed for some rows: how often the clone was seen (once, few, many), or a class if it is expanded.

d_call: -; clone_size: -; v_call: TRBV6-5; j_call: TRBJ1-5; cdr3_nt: TGTGCCAGCAGTTACGGAGGGGATGGCCAGCCCCAGCATTTT; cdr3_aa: CASSYGGDGQPQHF
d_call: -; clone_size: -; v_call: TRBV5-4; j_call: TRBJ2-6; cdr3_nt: TGTGCCAGCAGCTTTCGAGGCTCGCCTGGGGCCAACGTCCTGACTTTC; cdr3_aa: CASSFRGSPGANVLTF
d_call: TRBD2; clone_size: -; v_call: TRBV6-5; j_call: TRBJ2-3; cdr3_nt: TGTGCCAGCAGTTCCCCTTCAGCGGGAGATGATACGCAGTATTTT; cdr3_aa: CASSSPSAGDDTQYF
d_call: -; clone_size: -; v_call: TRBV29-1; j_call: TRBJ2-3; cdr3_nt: TGCAGGGCTACCGGTCAGGTAAGCACAGATACGCAGTATTTT; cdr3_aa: CRATGQVSTDTQYF
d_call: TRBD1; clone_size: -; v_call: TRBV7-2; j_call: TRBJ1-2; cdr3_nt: TGTGCCTCACAGGGGGCCTTCGACTATGGCTACACCTTC; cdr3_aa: CASQGAFDYGYTF
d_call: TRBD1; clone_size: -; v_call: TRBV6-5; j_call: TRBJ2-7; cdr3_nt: TGTGCCAGCATCGCTACAGGGGGCTCCTACGAGCAGTACTTC; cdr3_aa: CASIATGGSYEQYF
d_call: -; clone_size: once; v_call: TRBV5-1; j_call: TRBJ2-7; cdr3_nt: TGCGCCAGCAGCTTGGCCCCAGGGCCTTCCTACGAGCAGTACTTC; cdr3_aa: CASSLAPGPSYEQYF
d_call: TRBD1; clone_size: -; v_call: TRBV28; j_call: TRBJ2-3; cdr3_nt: TGTGCCAGCCTAGACGGGACAGGGGCTACAGATACGCAGTATTTT; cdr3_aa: CASLDGTGATDTQYF
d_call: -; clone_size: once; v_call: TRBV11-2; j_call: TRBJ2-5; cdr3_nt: TGTGCCAGCAGCTTAGGACGGGGTGCTAGCCAGCAGTACTTC; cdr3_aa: CASSLGRGASQQYF
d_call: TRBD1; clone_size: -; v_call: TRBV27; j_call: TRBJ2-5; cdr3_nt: TGTGCCAGCAGTTTGCCGGACAGGAGTGTCCAGTACTTC; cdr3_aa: CASSLPDRSVQYF
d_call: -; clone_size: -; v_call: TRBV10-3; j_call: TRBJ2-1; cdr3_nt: TGTGCCATCAGGAGCGAGAAACCCTACAATGAGCAGTTCTTC; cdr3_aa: CAIRSEKPYNEQFF
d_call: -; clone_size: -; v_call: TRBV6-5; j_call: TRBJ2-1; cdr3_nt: TGTGCCAGCAGTTACAGGGGCCGGGGGTCCTACAATGAGCAGTTCTTC; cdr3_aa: CASSYRGRGSYNEQFF
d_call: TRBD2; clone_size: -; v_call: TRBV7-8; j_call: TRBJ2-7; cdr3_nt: TGTGCCAGCAGCTTAGTTTCCCTCATGGCTAGCGGACGTCCCGAGCAGTACTTC; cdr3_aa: CASSLVSLMASGRPEQYF
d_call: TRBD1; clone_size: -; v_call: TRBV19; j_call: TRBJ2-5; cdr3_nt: TGTGCCAGTAGTAGGGACAGCCAAGAGACCCAGTACTTC; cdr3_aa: CASSRDSQETQYF
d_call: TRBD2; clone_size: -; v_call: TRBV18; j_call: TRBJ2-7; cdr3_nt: TGTGCCAGCTCACGACTAGCGGGAGGGACTACTGACGAGCAGTACTTC; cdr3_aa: CASSRLAGGTTDEQYF
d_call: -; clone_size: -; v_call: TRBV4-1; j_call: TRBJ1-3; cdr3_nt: TGCGCCAGCAGCCAAGATCGGGGGGCCTCTTCTGGAAACACCATATATTTT; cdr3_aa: CASSQDRGASSGNTIYF
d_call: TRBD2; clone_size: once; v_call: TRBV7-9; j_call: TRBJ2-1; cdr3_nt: TGTGCCAGCAGCTTCTCAGCGGGAGGGAGCTCCTACAATGAGCAGTTCTTC; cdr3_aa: CASSFSAGGSSYNEQFF
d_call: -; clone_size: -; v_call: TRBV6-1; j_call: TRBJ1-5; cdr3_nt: TGTGCCAGCAGCGTGGGACACGGAAATCAGCCCCAGCATTTT; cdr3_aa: CASSVGHGNQPQHF
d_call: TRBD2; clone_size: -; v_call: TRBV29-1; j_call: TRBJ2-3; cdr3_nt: TGCAGCGTTGAAGATTGGCCAACTAGCGGGAGCTACACAGATACGCAGTATTTT; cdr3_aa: CSVEDWPTSGSYTDTQYF
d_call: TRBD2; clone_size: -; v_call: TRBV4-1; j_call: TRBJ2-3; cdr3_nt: TGCGCCAGCAGCAATAGCGGGGGGACAGATACGCAGTATTTT; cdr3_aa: CASSNSGGTDTQYF
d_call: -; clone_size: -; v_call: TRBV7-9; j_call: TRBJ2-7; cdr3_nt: TGTGCCAGCAGCACCCGCCTGACTGAGCAGTACTTC; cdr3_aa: CASSTRLTEQYF
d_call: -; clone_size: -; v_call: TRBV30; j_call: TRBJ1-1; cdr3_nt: TGTGCCTGTACCGACAGGTTGAACACTGAAGCTTTCTTT; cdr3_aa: CACTDRLNTEAFF
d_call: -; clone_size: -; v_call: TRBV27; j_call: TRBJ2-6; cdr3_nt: TGTGCCAGCAGTCCCACGTTAGTCTTTCGATCTGGGGCCAACGTCCTGACTTTC; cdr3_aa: CASSPTLVFRSGANVLTF
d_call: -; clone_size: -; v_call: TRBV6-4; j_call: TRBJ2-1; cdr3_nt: TGTGCCAGCAGTGAGGTCGTAGGAGACAATGAGCAGTTCTTC; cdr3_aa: CASSEVVGDNEQFF
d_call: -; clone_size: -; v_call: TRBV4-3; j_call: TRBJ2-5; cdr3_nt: TGCGCCAGCAGCCAAGACACTAGCAGGGAGACCCAGTACTTC; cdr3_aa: CASSQDTSRETQYF
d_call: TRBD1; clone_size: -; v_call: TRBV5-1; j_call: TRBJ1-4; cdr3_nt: TGCGCCAGCAGCCCGGGACAGGGGAATGAAAAACTGTTTTTT; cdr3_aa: CASSPGQGNEKLFF
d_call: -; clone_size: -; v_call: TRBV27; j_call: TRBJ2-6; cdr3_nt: TGTGCCAGCAGACCGAGGGGGACACCCGATTCTGGGGCCAACGTCCTGACTTTC; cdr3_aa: CASRPRGTPDSGANVLTF
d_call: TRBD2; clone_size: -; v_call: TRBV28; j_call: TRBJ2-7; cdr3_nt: TGTGCCAGCAGTCCCCGCCTAGCGGTATACGAGCAGTACTTC; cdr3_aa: CASSPRLAVYEQYF
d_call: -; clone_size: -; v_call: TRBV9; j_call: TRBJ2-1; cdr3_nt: TGTGCCAGCAGCCCCCCCCAGGGCAGCGCCTACAATGAGCAGTTCTTC; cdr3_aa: CASSPPQGSAYNEQFF
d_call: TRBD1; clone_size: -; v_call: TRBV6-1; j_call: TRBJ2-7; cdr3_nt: TGTGCCAGCAGTGGGACAGGGGGTTTCGAGCAGTACTTC; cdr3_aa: CASSGTGGFEQYF
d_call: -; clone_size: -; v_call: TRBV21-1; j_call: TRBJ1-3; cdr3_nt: TGTGCCAGCAAACAGAACGCTGGAAACACCATATATTTT; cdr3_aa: CASKQNAGNTIYF
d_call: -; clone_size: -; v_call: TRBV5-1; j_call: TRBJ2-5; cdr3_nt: TGCGCCAGCAGCTTGGTAATGGAGACCCAGTACTTC; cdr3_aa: CASSLVMETQYF
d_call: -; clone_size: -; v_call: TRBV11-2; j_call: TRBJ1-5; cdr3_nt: TGTGCCAGCAGTTCAGGGTTGAACCAGCCCCAGCATTTT; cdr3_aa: CASSSGLNQPQHF
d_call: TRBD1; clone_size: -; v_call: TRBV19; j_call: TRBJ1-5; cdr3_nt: TGTGCCAGTAAGATTGGACAGGTTGAGAATCAGCCCCAGCATTTT; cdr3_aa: CASKIGQVENQPQHF
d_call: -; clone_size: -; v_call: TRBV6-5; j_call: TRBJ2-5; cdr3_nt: TGTGCCAGCAGATCGGCCGGAGGGTACCAAGAGACCCAGTACTTC; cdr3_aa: CASRSAGGYQETQYF
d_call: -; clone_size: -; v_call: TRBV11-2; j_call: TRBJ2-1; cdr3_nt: TGTGCCAGCAGCCTGATGGAGGGACTCTACAATGAGCAGTTCTTC; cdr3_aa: CASSLMEGLYNEQFF
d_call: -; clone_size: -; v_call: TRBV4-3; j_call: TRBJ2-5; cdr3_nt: TGCGCCAGCAGCCAAGATAGAGGGGGAGAGACCCAGTACTTC; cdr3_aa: CASSQDRGGETQYF
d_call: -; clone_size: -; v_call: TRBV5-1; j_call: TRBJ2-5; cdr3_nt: TGCGCCAGCAGCTTGGTCAGGGGTCGCCAAGAGACCCAGTACTTC; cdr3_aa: CASSLVRGRQETQYF
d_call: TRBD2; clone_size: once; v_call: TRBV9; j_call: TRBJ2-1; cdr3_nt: TGTGCCAGCAGCTCCGGGACTATTAATGAGCAGTTCTTC; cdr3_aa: CASSSGTINEQFF
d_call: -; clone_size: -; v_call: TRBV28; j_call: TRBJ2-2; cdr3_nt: TGTGCCAGCAGTTCCCCGTGGTCAGGGGTTCTTTTCGATCCACCCACCGGGGAGCTGTTTTTT; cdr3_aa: CASSSPWSGVLFDPPTGELFF
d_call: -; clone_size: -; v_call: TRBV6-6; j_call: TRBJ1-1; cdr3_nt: TGTGCCAGCATAAGGGAGGGTACGAACACTGAAGCTTTCTTT; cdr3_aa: CASIREGTNTEAFF
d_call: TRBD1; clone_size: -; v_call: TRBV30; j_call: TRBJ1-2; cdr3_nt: TGTGCCTGGAGGGGGACAGGGGGCGCGTTTTATGGCTACACCTTC; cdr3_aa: CAWRGTGGAFYGYTF
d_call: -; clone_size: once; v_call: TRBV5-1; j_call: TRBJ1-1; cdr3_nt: TGCGCCAGCAGGGGAGACGGCACTGAAGCTTTCTTT; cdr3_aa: CASRGDGTEAFF
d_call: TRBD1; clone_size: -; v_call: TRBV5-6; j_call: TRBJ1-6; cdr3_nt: TGTGCCAGCAGAAAGAACAGGGGTTCACCCCTCCACTTT; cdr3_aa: CASRKNRGSPLHF
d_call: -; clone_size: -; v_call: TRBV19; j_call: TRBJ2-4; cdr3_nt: TGTGCCAGTAGTATTGTCGAAAACATTCAGTACTTC; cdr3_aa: CASSIVENIQYF
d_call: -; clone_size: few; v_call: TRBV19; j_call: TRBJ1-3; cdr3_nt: TGTGCCAGTAGCGATGACTGGAGCTCTGGAAACACCATATATTTT; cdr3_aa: CASSDDWSSGNTIYF
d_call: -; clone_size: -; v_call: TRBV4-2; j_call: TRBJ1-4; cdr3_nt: TGTGCCAGCAGCCTAGGGGCTAATGAAAAACTGTTTTTT; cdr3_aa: CASSLGANEKLFF